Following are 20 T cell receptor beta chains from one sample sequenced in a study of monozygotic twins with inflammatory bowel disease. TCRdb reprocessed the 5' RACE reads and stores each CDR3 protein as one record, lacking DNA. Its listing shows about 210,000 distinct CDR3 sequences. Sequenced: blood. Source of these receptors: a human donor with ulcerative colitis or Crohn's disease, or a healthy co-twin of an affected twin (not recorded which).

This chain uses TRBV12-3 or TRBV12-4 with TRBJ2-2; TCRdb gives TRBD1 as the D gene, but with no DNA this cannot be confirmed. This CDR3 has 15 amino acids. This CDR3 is CASKWDRGEAGELFF.

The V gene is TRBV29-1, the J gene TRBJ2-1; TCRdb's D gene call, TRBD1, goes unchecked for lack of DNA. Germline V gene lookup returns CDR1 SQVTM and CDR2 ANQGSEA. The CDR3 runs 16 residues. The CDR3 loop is CSVEDPWGGGYNEQFF.

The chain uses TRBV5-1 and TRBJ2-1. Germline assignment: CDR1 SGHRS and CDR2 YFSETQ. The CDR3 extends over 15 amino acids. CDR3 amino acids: CASSGAMSSYNEQFF.

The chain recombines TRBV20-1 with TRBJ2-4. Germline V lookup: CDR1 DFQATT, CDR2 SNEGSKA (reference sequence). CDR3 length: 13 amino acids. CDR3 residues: CCISNLAKNIQYF.

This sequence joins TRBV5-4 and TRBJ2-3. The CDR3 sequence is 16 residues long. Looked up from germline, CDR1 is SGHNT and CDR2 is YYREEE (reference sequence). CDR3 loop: CASSPLLSTGTDTQYF.

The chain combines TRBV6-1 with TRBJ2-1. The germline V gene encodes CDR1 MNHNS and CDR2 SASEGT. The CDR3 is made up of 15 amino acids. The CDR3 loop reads CASSEYRGSYNEQFF.

CDR3 sequence reads: CAISPPPSEYYEQYF. The V and J genes are TRBV10-3 and TRBJ2-7; no DNA is available, so the TRBD1 call from TCRdb remains unchecked. Germline V gene lookup returns CDR1 ENHRY and CDR2 SYGVKD. The CDR3 contains 15 residues.

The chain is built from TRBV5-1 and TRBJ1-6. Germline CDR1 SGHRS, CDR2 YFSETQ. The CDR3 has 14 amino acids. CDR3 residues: CASKVEVSNSPLHF.

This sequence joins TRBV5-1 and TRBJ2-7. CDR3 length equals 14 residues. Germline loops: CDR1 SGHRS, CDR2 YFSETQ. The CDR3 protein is CASSLDRLAYEQYF.

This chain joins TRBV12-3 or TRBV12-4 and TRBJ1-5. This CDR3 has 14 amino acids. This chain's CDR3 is CASSLALGNQPQHF.

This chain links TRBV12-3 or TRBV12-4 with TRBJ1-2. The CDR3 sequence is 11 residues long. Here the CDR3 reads CASSFGVFFTF.

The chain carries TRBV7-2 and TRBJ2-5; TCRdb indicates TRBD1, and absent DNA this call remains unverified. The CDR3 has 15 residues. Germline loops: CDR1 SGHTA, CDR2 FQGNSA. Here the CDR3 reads CASSRQGPFQETQYF. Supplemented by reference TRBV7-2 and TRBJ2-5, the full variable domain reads GAGVSQSPSNKVTEKGKDVELRCDPISGHTALYWYRQSLGQGLEFLIYFQGNSAPDKSGLPSDRFSAERTGGSVSTLTIQRTQQEDSAVYLCASSRQGPFQETQYFGPGTRLLVL.

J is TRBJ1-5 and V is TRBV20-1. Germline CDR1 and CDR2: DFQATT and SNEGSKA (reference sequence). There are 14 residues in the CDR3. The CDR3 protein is CSARAGASNQPQHF.

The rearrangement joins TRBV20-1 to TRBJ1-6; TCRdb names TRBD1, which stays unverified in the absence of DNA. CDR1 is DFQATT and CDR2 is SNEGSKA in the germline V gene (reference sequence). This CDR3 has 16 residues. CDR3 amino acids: CSAWEVRGRRNSPLHF.

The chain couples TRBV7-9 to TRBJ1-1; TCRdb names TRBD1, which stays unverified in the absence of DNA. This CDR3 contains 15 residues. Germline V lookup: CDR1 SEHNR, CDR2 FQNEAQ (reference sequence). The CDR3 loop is CASSPRTGVNTEAFF. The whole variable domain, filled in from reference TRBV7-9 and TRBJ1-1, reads DTGVSQNPRHKITKRGQNVTFRCDPISEHNRLYWYRQTLGQGPEFLTYFQNEAQLEKSRLLSDRFSAERPKGSFSTLEIQRTEQGDSAMYLCASSPRTGVNTEAFFGQGTRLTVV.

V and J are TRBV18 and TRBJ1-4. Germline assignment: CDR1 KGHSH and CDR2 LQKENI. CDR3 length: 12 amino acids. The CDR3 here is CASSPYNEKLFF.

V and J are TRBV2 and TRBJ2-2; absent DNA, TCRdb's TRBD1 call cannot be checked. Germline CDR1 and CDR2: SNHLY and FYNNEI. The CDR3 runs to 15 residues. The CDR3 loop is CASSERQRGFGELFF.

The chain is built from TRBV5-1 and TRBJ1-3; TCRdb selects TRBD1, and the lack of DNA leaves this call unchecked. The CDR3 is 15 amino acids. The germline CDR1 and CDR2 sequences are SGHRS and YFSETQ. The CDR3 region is CASSRAGEPGNTIYF.

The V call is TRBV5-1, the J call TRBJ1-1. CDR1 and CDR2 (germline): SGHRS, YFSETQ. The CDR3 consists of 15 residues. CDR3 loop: CASSLVPEVNTEAFF.

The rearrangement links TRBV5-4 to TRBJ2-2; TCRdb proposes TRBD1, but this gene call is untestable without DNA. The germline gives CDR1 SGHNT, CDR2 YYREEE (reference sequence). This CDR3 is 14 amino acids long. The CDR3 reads CASSDRDRTGELFF.